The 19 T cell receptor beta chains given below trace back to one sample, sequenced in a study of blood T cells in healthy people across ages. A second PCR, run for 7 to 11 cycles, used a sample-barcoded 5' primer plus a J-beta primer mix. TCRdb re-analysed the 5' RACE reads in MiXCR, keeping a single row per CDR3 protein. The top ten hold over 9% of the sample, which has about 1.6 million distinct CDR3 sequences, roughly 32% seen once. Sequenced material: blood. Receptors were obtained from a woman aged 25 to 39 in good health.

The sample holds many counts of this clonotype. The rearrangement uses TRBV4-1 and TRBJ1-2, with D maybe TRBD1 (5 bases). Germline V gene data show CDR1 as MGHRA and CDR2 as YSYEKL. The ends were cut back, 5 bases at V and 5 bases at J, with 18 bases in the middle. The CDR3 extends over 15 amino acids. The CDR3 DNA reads TGCGCCAGCAGCGAAACAGGCGGGGGAGATTATGGCTACACCTTC. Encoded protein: CASSETGGGDYGYTF.

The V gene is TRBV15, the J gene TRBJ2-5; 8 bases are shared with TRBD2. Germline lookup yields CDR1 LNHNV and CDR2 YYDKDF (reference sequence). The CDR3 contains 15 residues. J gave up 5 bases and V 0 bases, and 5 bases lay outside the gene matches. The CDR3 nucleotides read TGTGCCACCAGCAGAGATGCGGGGGGTCGGGAGACCCAGTACTTC. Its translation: CATSRDAGGRETQYF.

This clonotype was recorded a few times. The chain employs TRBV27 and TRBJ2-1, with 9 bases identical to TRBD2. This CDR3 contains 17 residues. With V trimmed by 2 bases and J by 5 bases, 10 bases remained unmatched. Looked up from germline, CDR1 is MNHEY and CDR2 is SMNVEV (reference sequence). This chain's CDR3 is CASSLGTSPLRNNEQFF. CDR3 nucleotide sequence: TGTGCCAGCAGTTTAGGGACTAGCCCATTAAGGAACAATGAGCAGTTCTTC.

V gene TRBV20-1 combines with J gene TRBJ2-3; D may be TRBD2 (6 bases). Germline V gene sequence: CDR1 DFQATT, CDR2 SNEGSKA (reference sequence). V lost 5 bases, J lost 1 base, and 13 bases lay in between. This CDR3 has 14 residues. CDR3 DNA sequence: TGCAGTGCTGTAAGACTAGGGGGCACAGATACGCAGTATTTT. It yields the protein CSAVRLGGTDTQYF.

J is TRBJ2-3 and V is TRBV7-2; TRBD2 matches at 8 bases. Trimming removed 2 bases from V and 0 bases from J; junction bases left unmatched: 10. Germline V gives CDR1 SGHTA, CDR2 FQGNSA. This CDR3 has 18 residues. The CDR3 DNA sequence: TGTGCCAGCAGCTTATTCCTCTCGGCTAGCGGGAGCACAGATACGCAGTATTTT. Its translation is CASSLFLSASGSTDTQYF.

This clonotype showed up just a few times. The CDR3 DNA reads TGTGCCAGCAGCCCGGGAGGGGGACTAGCGGGCCAAGGCTTCTACGAGCAGTACTTC. Translated, it gives CASSPGGGLAGQGFYEQYF. The rearrangement joins TRBV5-4 to TRBJ2-7; 12 bases align to TRBD2. V trimming: 4 bases; J trimming: 3 bases; junction bases outside the gene matches: 17. This CDR3 spans 19 amino acids. Germline CDR1 is SGHNT and CDR2 is YYREEE (reference sequence).

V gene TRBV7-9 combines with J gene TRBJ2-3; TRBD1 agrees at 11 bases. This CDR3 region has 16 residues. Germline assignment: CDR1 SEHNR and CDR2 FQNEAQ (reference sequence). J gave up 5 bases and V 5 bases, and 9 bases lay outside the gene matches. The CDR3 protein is CASSARRDRGIDTQYF. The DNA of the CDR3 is TGTGCCAGCAGCGCCCGCCGGGACAGGGGGATAGATACGCAGTATTTT.

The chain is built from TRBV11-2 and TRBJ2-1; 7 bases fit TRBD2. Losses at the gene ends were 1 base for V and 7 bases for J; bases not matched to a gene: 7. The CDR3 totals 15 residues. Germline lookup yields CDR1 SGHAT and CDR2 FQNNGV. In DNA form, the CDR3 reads TGTGCCAGCAGCTTAGTGACTGGCGGGAGAAATGAGCAGTTCTTC. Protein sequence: CASSLVTGGRNEQFF. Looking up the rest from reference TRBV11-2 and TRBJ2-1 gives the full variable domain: EAGVAQSPRYKIIEKRQSVAFWCNPISGHATLYWYQQILGQGPKLLIQFQNNGVVDDSQLPKDRFSAERLKGVDSTLKIQPAKLEDSAVYLCASSLVTGGRNEQFFGPGTRLTVL.

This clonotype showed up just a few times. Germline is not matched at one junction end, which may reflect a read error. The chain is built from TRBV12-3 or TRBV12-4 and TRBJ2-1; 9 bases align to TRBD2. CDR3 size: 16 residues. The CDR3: CAGSRTSGRIHNEQFF. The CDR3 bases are TGTGCCGGCAGTCGCACTAGCGGGCGGATACACAATGAGCAGTTCTTC.

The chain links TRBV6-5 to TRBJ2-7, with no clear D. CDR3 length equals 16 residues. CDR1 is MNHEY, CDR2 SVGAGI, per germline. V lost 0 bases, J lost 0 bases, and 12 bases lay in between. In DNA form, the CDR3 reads TGTGCCAGCAGTTACTCGAAATCCAGCAGCTCCTACGAGCAGTACTTC. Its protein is CASSYSKSSSSYEQYF.

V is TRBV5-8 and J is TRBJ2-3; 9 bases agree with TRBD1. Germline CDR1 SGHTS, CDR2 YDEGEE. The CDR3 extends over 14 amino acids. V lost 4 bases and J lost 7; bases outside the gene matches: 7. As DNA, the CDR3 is TGTGCCAGCAGCCGCACAGGGGGCGCACATACGCAGTATTTT. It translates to CASSRTGGAHTQYF.

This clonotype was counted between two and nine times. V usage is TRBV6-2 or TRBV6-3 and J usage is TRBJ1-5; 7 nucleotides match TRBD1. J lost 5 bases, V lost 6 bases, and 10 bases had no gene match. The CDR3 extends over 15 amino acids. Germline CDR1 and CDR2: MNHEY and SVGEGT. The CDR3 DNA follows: TGTGCCAGCAGAATGTCCGGGACAGCTGATCAGCCCCAGCATTTT. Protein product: CASRMSGTADQPQHF.

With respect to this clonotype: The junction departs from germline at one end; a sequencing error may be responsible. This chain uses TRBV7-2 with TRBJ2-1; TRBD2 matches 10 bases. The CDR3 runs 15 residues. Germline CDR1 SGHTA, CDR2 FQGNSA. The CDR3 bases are TGTGCCAGCAGCCTAGCGGGAGCGGGTTACAATGAGCAGTTCTTC. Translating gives CASSLAGAGYNEQFF. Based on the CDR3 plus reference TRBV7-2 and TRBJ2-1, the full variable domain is GAGVSQSPSNKVTEKGKDVELRCDPISGHTALYWYRQSLGQGLEFLIYFQGNSAPDKSGLPSDRFSAERTGGSVSTLTIQRTQQEDSAVYLCASSLAGAGYNEQFFGPGTRLTVL.

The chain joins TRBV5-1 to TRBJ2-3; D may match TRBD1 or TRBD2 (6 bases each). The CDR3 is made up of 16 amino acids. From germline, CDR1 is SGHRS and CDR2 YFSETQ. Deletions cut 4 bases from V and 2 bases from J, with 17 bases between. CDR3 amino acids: CASSLGGQTYTDTQYF. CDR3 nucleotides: TGCGCCAGCAGCCTGGGGGGCCAGACCTACACAGATACGCAGTATTTT.

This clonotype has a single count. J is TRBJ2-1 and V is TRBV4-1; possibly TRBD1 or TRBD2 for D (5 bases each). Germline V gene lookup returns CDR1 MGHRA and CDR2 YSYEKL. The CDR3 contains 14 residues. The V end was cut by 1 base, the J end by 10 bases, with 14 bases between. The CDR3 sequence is CASSQAPWDGEQFF. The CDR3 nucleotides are TGCGCCAGCAGCCAAGCCCCCTGGGACGGAGAGCAGTTCTTC.

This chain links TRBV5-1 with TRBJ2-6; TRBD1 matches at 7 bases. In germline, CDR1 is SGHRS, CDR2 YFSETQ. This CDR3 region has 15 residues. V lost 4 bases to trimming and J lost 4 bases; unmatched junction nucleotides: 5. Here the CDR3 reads CASSHTGVGANVLTF. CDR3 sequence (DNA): TGCGCCAGCAGCCATACAGGGGTCGGGGCCAACGTCCTGACTTTC.

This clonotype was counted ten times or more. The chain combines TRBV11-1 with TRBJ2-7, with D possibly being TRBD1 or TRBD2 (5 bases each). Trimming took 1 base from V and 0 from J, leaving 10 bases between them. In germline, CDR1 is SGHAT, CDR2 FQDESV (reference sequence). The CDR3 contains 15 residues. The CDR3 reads CASSLGGESSYEQYF. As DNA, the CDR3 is TGTGCCAGCAGCTTAGGAGGGGAAAGCTCCTACGAGCAGTACTTC.

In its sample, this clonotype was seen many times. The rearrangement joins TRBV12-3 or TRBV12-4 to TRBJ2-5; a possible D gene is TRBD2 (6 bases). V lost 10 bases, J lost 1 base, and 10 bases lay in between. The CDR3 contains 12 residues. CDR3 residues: CATRRGQETQYF. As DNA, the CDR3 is TGTGCCACCAGGCGGGGCCAAGAGACCCAGTACTTC.

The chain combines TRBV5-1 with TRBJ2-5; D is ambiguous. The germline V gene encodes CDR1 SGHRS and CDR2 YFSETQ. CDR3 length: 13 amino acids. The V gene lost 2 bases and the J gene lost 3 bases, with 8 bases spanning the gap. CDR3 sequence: CASSFRTKETQYF. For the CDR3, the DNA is TGCGCCAGCAGCTTCCGGACGAAAGAGACCCAGTACTTC. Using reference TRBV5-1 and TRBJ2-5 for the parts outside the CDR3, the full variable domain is KAGVTQTPRYLIKTRGQQVTLSCSPISGHRSVSWYQQTPGQGLQFLFEYFSETQRNKGNFPGRFSGRQFSNSRSEMNVSTLELGDSALYLCASSFRTKETQYFGPGTRLLVL.